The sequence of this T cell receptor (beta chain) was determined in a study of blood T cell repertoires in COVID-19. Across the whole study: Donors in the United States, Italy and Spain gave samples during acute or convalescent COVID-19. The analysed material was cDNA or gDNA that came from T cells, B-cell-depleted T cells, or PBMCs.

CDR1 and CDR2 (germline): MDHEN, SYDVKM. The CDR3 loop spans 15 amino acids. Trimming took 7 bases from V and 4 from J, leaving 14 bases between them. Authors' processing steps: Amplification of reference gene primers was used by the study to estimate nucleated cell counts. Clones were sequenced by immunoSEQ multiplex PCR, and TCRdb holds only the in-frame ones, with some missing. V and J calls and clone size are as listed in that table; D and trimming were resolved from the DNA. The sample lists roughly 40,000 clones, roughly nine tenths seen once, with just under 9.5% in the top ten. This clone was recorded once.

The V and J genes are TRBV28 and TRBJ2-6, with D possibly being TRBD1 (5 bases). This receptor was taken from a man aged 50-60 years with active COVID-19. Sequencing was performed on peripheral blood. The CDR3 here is CASITAGSGANVLTF. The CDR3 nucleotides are TGTGCCAGCATTACTGCAGGGTCCGGGGCCAACGTCCTGACTTTC.